The clone carrying this TCR beta chain was seen only a few times. Different DNA sequences within this sample yield the same CDR3. These data originate in a study of blood T cell repertoires in COVID-19. Authors' processing steps: Amplified reference gene primers provided the basis for estimating nucleated cell counts. TCRdb keeps only in-frame clones here, not all; method: immunoSEQ multiplex PCR. V and J calls and clone size are copied from that table; D and trimming were computed from the DNA. Here the sample spans some 130,000 clones, roughly four fifths being singletons. Looked up from germline, CDR1 is SGDLS and CDR2 is YYNGEE. Trimming pared 0 bases from V and 3 bases from J, leaving 10 bases between. The CDR3 covers 15 residues.

Sequenced material: peripheral blood. This receptor was obtained from a human donor in a cohort sampled during active COVID-19. This sequence joins TRBV9 and TRBJ1-3, with D hard to call. CDR3 bases: TGTGCCAGCAGCGTAGATGAGGGATTTGGAAACACCATATATTTT. The encoded protein is CASSVDEGFGNTIYF.